The 23 T cell receptor beta chains below come from one sample, sequenced in a study of cytomegalovirus exposure and HLA in healthy donors. PCR involved 60 Vbeta and 13 Jbeta primers. Sequenced by immunoSEQ multiplex PCR; TCRdb stores in-frame clones only, minus some. The profile shows some 98,000 clones, more than 60% of them singletons. Sequences were obtained from PBMCs. The receptors were gathered from a man between 50 and 59 years old in good health and CMV-seronegative.

V and J are TRBV7-6 and TRBJ1-1, with unresolved D. Germline CDR1 is SGHVS and CDR2 is FNYEAQ. Between the trimmed V and J ends, which lost 5 bases and 0 bases, there was a span of 22 bases. This CDR3 region has 18 residues. The CDR3 bases are TGTGCCAGCAGCCCATCCGCAGCACGGGGTCCCATGAACACTGAAGCTTTCTTT. It codes for CASSPSAARGPMNTEAFF.

This clone was observed once. The chain carries TRBV7-3 and TRBJ2-7, with TRBD2 as a possible D gene (7 bases). Trimming stripped 5 bases from V and 5 bases from J, with 19 bases between. This CDR3 has 15 amino acids. Per the germline V gene, CDR1 is SGHTA and CDR2 is FQGTGA. The CDR3 DNA is TGTGCCAGCAGCCCCGAGGGGGGGGACGTTGACGAGCAGTACTTC. Translated, it gives CASSPEGGDVDEQYF.

V usage is TRBV6-1 and J usage is TRBJ2-5; 9 bases are a match to TRBD1. CDR1 MNHNS and CDR2 SASEGT come from the germline V gene. The CDR3 has 15 residues. The V segment lost 6 bases and the J segment 4 bases; nucleotides outside the gene matches: 9. CDR3 nucleotide sequence: TGTGCCAGCAGCCTCACAGGGGGCGCCTTAGAGACCCAGTACTTC. Protein sequence: CASSLTGGALETQYF.

The chain uses TRBV2 and TRBJ1-4; D call uncertain. Germline loops: CDR1 SNHLY, CDR2 FYNNEI. Trimming removed 0 bases at V and 7 bases at J, with 9 bases between. CDR3 length: 14 amino acids. The CDR3 loop is CASSEAGWSEKLFF. CDR3 nucleotide sequence: TGTGCCAGCAGTGAAGCGGGTTGGAGTGAAAAACTGTTTTTT.

This chain uses TRBV2 with TRBJ1-1; D is uncertain. The V gene's germline CDR1 is SNHLY and CDR2 FYNNEI. Trimming stripped 6 bases from V and 4 bases from J, with 18 bases between. CDR3 length: 15 amino acids. Here the CDR3 reads CASSWVPGESTEAFF. The DNA for the CDR3 is TGTGCCAGCAGCTGGGTCCCGGGAGAGTCCACTGAAGCTTTCTTT.

This rearrangement joins TRBV19 to TRBJ1-1; 7 bases match TRBD1. This CDR3 has 12 residues. V shed 10 bases, J shed 5 bases, and the junction held 7 bases outside the gene matches. From germline, CDR1 is LNHDA and CDR2 SQIVND (reference sequence). CDR3 in amino acids: CATSPTGTEAFF. The CDR3 DNA sequence: TGTGCCACCAGTCCGACAGGGACTGAAGCTTTCTTT.

The chain combines TRBV9 with TRBJ2-5, with a possible D match to TRBD1 (6 bases). CDR3 length equals 15 residues. Germline V lookup: CDR1 SGDLS, CDR2 YYNGEE. The V end was cut by 4 bases, the J end by 5 bases, with 18 bases between. The CDR3 DNA reads TGTGCCAGCAGCCCCTCGACAGGATATGGGGAGACCCAGTACTTC. Translating gives CASSPSTGYGETQYF. Full variable domain (rest looked up from reference TRBV9 and TRBJ2-5): DSGVTQTPKHLITATGQRVTLRCSPRSGDLSVYWYQQSLDQGLQFLIQYYNGEERAKGNILERFSAQQFPDLHSELNLSSLELGDSALYFCASSPSTGYGETQYFGPGTRLLVL.

This clone has a handful of counts. As DNA, the CDR3 is TGCGCCAGCAGCTCCGCAACAGGGTACAATGAGCAGTTCTTC. It encodes CASSSATGYNEQFF. The chain is built from TRBV5-1 and TRBJ2-1, with a tentative D call TRBD1 (6 bases). Germline V gives CDR1 SGHRS, CDR2 YFSETQ. This CDR3 contains 14 residues. V was clipped by 3 bases and J by 4 bases, with 11 bases between them.

This clone was seen only a few times. The chain joins TRBV2 to TRBJ2-2; 13 bases map to TRBD2. The length of the CDR3 is 15 residues. V lost 8 bases, J lost 1 base, and 1 base stayed unmatched. Germline V CDR1 and CDR2: SNHLY, FYNNEI. The CDR3 is CASRTSGGNTGELFF. CDR3 coding DNA: TGTGCCAGCCGGACTAGCGGGGGGAACACCGGGGAGCTGTTTTTT.

A remark on this clone: The junction shows a germline mismatch at one end, possibly a read error. The J gene is TRBJ2-4, the V gene TRBV4-3, with D possibly matching TRBD2 (6 bases). The CDR3 consists of 16 residues. Looked up from germline, CDR1 is LGHNA and CDR2 is YSLEER. The CDR3 DNA reads TGCGCCAGCAGCCAAGATAGTGCGGGACCCAAAAACACTCAGTACTTC. Translated, it gives CASSQDSAGPKNTQYF.

The chain couples TRBV6-1 to TRBJ2-3, with 13 bases identical to TRBD2. CDR3 length: 16 residues. The J segment lost 8 bases and the V segment lost 5 bases, leaving 10 bases of the junction unmatched. The germline V gene encodes CDR1 MNHNS and CDR2 SASEGT. CDR3 bases: TGTGCCAGCAGTCAAGGACTAGCGGGAGAATCTGGTACGCAGTATTTT. Translation gives CASSQGLAGESGTQYF.

This chain connects TRBV19 to TRBJ1-2, with 7 bases lining up with TRBD1. The CDR3 is 15 amino acids. Germline V gene lookup returns CDR1 LNHDA and CDR2 SQIVND (reference sequence). V lost 0 bases and J lost 2; bases outside the gene matches: 3. The CDR3 loop is CASSIEAGQNYGYTF. Written as DNA, the CDR3 is TGTGCCAGTAGTATAGAGGCGGGACAGAACTATGGCTACACCTTC.

To note about this clone: At one end, the junction sequence differs from germline, possibly due to a read error. The chain recombines TRBV15 with TRBJ2-1; 9 bases are shared with TRBD2. Germline CDR1 is LNHNV and CDR2 is YYDKDF (reference sequence). The CDR3 runs to 17 residues. The CDR3 nucleotides are TGTGCCACCGGCAGAGATCTGCTAGCGGGATTCTTGCATGAGCAGTTCTTC. This encodes CATGRDLLAGFLHEQFF. Full variable domain (rest looked up from reference TRBV15 and TRBJ2-1): DAMVIQNPRYQVTQFGKPVTLSCSQTLNHNVMYWYQQKSSQAPKLLFHYYDKDFNNEADTPDNFQSRRPNTSFCFLDIRSPGLGDTAMYLCATGRDLLAGFLHEQFFGPGTRLTVL.

The sample holds a few counts of this clone. Here the CDR3 reads CASSEEGHTEAFF. The CDR3 coding sequence is TGTGCCAGCAGTGAAGAGGGGCACACTGAAGCTTTCTTT. This chain joins TRBV6-1 and TRBJ1-1; tentative D call: TRBD1 (5 bases). The CDR3 sequence is 13 residues long. The V gene's germline CDR1 is MNHNS and CDR2 SASEGT. Trimming cost V 1 base and J 3 bases, with 6 bases left between them.

The chain has TRBV10-1 and TRBJ2-2, with D perhaps matching TRBD1 (5 bases). CDR3 length: 14 amino acids. V lost 6 bases and J 1 base, leaving 9 bases between the germline ends. Germline CDR1 reads WNHNN; CDR2 reads SYGVQD (reference sequence). Here the CDR3 DNA reads TGCGCCAGCAGGAGAGGACAGAACACCGGGGAGCTGTTTTTT. Protein product: CASRRGQNTGELFF.

The genes are TRBV28 and TRBJ1-1, with D possibly being TRBD1 (5 bases). Germline-derived CDR1 and CDR2 are MDHEN and SYDVKM. Trimming shortened V by 4 bases and J by 1 base, and 13 bases separated the two germline ends. CDR3 length equals 15 residues. The CDR3 sequence: CASSYPDRPNTEAFF. The CDR3 nucleotides read TGTGCCAGCAGTTACCCCGACAGACCGAACACTGAAGCTTTCTTT.

The chain combines TRBV6-4 with TRBJ1-2; D is ambiguous. With 3 bases removed from V and 2 bases from J, the gap between germline ends came to 16 bases. In germline, CDR1 is MRHNA, CDR2 SNTAGT. This CDR3 spans 16 amino acids. CDR3 bases: TGTGCCAGCAGTGAAGATGCGGGGATCTCGAACTATGGCTACACCTTC. It is translated as CASSEDAGISNYGYTF.

The CDR3, as DNA: TGTGCCAGCAGTTCCGGGACAGGGCTCTCTGGGGCCAACGTCCTGACTTTC. It is translated as CASSSGTGLSGANVLTF. The gene calls are TRBV27 and TRBJ2-6; 9 bases fit TRBD1. The V segment lost 4 bases and the J segment 0 bases; nucleotides outside the gene matches: 4. Per the germline V gene, CDR1 is MNHEY and CDR2 is SMNVEV (reference sequence). This CDR3 spans 17 amino acids.

V gene TRBV15 combines with J gene TRBJ2-1; 7 nucleotides align to TRBD2. The J segment lost 1 base and the V segment lost 5 bases, leaving 8 bases of the junction unmatched. Per the germline V gene, CDR1 is LNHNV and CDR2 is YYDKDF (reference sequence). This CDR3 is 16 amino acids long. CDR3 region: CATSRGGPRSYNEQFF. The CDR3 DNA reads TGTGCCACCAGCCGCGGGGGTCCGAGATCCTACAATGAGCAGTTCTTC.

The gene calls are TRBV10-3 and TRBJ1-2; 7 nucleotides agree with TRBD1. V gave up 11 bases and J gave up 8 bases; unmatched junction bases: 11. Germline V gene data show CDR1 as ENHRY and CDR2 as SYGVKD. The CDR3 has 12 residues. In DNA, the CDR3 is TGTGCCTCCGAATTACAGGGGATAGGCTACACCTTC. This codes for CASELQGIGYTF.

This chain joins TRBV5-4 and TRBJ2-7; 7 bases are a match to TRBD1. Germline CDR1 SGHNT, CDR2 YYREEE (reference sequence). There are 13 residues in the CDR3. Trimming at V came to 4 bases and at J to 2 bases, leaving 3 bases not matched to a gene. The CDR3 region is CASSKGQAYEQYF. For the CDR3, the DNA is TGTGCCAGCAGCAAAGGACAGGCCTACGAGCAGTACTTC.

Only a few counts were recorded for this clone. The chain couples TRBV28 to TRBJ2-7; 10 bases are shared with TRBD1. Germline lookup yields CDR1 MDHEN and CDR2 SYDVKM. The CDR3 totals 16 residues. V gave up 5 bases and J gave up 4 bases; unmatched junction bases: 11. The CDR3 region has the DNA TGTGCCAGCAGTCTACCAAGACAGGGGGCTCTATACGAGCAGTACTTC. Amino acid sequence: CASSLPRQGALYEQYF.

The rearrangement links TRBV5-4 to TRBJ2-2; 9 nucleotides agree with TRBD2. V was pared by 6 bases and J by 7 bases, with 16 bases of the junction left unmatched. The V gene's germline CDR1 is SGHNT and CDR2 YYREEE (reference sequence). This CDR3 region has 17 residues. The CDR3 nucleotides read TGTGCCAGCAACTTCAAGGGGGCGACTAGCGGCTTCGGGGAGCTGTTTTTT. This codes for CASNFKGATSGFGELFF.